The T cell receptor beta chain under discussion was sequenced for a study of cytomegalovirus exposure and HLA in healthy donors. Study-wide points: In an earlier analysis, productive rearrangement rates for most beta V segments clustered near 90% or 30%.

Both 60 Vbeta primers and 13 Jbeta primers went into the PCR. Some clones are missing from TCRdb's copy, which holds only in-frame ones; the method was immunoSEQ multiplex PCR. There are 65,000 or so clones in the sample; roughly 80% occur only once, and approximately 3.6% lies in the top ten. To note about this clone: Its antigen is not known.

The trim removed 2 bases at V and 6 bases at J, leaving 18 bases unmatched. CDR1 is SGHRS, CDR2 YFSETQ, per germline. The CDR3 is 19 residues long. The sequenced sample was PBMCs. The chain joins TRBV5-1 to TRBJ1-5; 9 bases are a match to TRBD1. The origin of this receptor is a middle-aged woman in good health and CMV-seropositive. The CDR3 sequence is CASSFRRQGVGQGCQPQHF. For the CDR3, the DNA is TGCGCCAGCAGCTTTCGAAGACAGGGGGTGGGTCAAGGGTGTCAGCCCCAGCATTTT.